Sequencing of this TCR beta chain was carried out in a study of T cell changes during pregnancy in multiple sclerosis. Measured with immunoSEQ multiplex PCR; TCRdb has only the in-frame clones, and not every one. This sample has roughly 30,000 clones, with under 95% found just once. This CDR3 is built from 14 residues. The V gene end was trimmed by 4 bases and the J gene end by 2 bases; junction bases not matched to a gene: 3. CDR1 and CDR2 from the germline V gene are LGHNA and YSLEER. This sequence originates from a female donor with multiple sclerosis, enrolled in a pregnancy study. The input for sequencing was CD4+ T cells from peripheral blood mononuclear cells, taken in the second trimester of pregnancy. V usage is TRBV4-3 and J usage is TRBJ2-7, with TRBD1 matching over 9 bases. The CDR3 here is CASSPRQGAYEQYF. CDR3 bases: TGCGCCAGCAGCCCTAGACAGGGGGCCTACGAGCAGTACTTC.